These T cell receptor beta chains were read from a single sample in a study of cytomegalovirus exposure and HLA in healthy donors. TCRdb keeps only in-frame clones here, not all; method: immunoSEQ multiplex PCR. This repertoire shows 110,000 to 150,000 clones, about 73% found once; its top ten account for 2% to 2.5%. Sequencing was done on a sample of PBMCs. The receptor set was obtained from a woman in her sixties in good health and CMV-seropositive. CDR3s include the opening cysteine and the closing phenylalanine or tryptophan. A D gene is named only where the DNA matches it firmly. Rows give clone size only sometimes, using once, few, many, or a class for an expanded clone.

clone size	V gene	J gene	D gene	CDR3 DNA	CDR3 protein
few	TRBV6-1	TRBJ1-4	-	TGTGCCAGCAGTGAAGGCAGGGTGGCCGAAAAACTGTTTTTT	CASSEGRVAEKLFF
-	TRBV19	TRBJ2-7	-	TGTGCCACCTCAGGGTTTGCGAACGAGCAGTACTTC	CATSGFANEQYF
once	TRBV10-3	TRBJ1-4	TRBD1	TGTGCCATCAGTGAGATTACAGGGGCTAATGAAAAACTGTTTTTT	CAISEITGANEKLFF
-	TRBV6-6	TRBJ2-5	-	TGTGCCAGCAGTCGGCAAGAGACCCAGTACTTC	CASSRQETQYF
-	TRBV29-1	TRBJ1-5	-	TGCAGCGTCTCCGACGGGGGTCAGCCCCAGCATTTT	CSVSDGGQPQHF
-	TRBV6-6	TRBJ1-1	-	TGTGCCAGCAGTTACCTATCAGGGAACACTGAAGCTTTCTTT	CASSYLSGNTEAFF
-	TRBV25-1	TRBJ2-7	-	TGTGCCAGCAGTGACCCGCAGGTGCCCCCCTACGAGCAGTACTTC	CASSDPQVPPYEQYF
-	TRBV29-1	TRBJ2-5	TRBD2	TGCAGCGTTGACCTAGCGGGAGGGGTGGGGACCCAGTACTTC	CSVDLAGGVGTQYF
-	TRBV11-2	TRBJ2-7	TRBD1	TGTGCCAGCAGCCTCTCCGGGACAGGGGTTTCCTACGAGCAGTACTTC	CASSLSGTGVSYEQYF
few	TRBV4-1	TRBJ2-2	TRBD2	TGCGCCAGCACCCAAAGCGGGAGGAACACCGGGGAGCTGTTTTTT	CASTQSGRNTGELFF
-	TRBV19	TRBJ2-7	TRBD2	TGTGCCAGTAGTATGCGGGAGGGCCCTTACGAGCAGTACTTC	CASSMREGPYEQYF
-	TRBV30	TRBJ1-5	TRBD1	TGTGCCTGGAGCACAGGGGCAGGACAGCCCCAGCATTTT	CAWSTGAGQPQHF
-	TRBV30	TRBJ2-7	-	TGTGCCTGGAGTGTTGGGACAACCTCCTACGAGCAGTACTTC	CAWSVGTTSYEQYF
-	TRBV6-1	TRBJ1-1	-	TGTGCCAGCAGTGAAGCGGGAGTCACTGAAGCTTTCTTT	CASSEAGVTEAFF
once	TRBV28	TRBJ1-2	TRBD1	TGTGCCAGCAGTTTATTGGGGACAGGGGCCCCTAACTATGGCTACACCTTC	CASSLLGTGAPNYGYTF
-	TRBV6-1	TRBJ2-5	TRBD2	TGTGCCAGCACCCTGACTAGCGGGAGAGAGACCCAGTACTTC	CASTLTSGRETQYF
-	TRBV4-1	TRBJ2-5	-	TGCGCCAGCAGCCAAGATTTGGGGAGAGAGACCCAGTACTTC	CASSQDLGRETQYF
once	TRBV5-1	TRBJ2-1	-	TGCGCCAGCAGCCGCGGGGACAGTAGCTCCTACAATGAGCAGTTCTTC	CASSRGDSSSYNEQFF
-	TRBV18	TRBJ2-7	TRBD1	TGTGCCAGCTCACCCGGGACAGGGAACCGCTACGAGCAGTACTTC	CASSPGTGNRYEQYF
-	TRBV7-9	TRBJ1-1	-	TGTGCCAGCAGCCCCAGTCGGGGACATGACACTGAAGCTTTCTTT	CASSPSRGHDTEAFF
-	TRBV2	TRBJ2-1	TRBD1	TGTGCCAGCCAGGGGGCAGGGAATGAGCAGTTCTTC	CASQGAGNEQFF
-	TRBV2	TRBJ1-4	TRBD1	TGTGCCAGCAGTGAACGGACAGGGGGGGGTGAAAAACTGTTTTTT	CASSERTGGGEKLFF
-	TRBV9	TRBJ2-3	TRBD2	TGTGCCAGCAGCGTAACTAGCGGGAGGGCCGGGACAGATACGCAGTATTTT	CASSVTSGRAGTDTQYF
-	TRBV6-4	TRBJ1-5	TRBD1	TGTGCCAGCAGTGACGGGACAGGCAATCAGCCCCAGCATTTT	CASSDGTGNQPQHF
-	TRBV4-2	TRBJ2-3	TRBD2	TGTGCCAGCAGCCTCCGCCGACTAGCGGGAGACACAGATACGCAGTATTTT	CASSLRRLAGDTDTQYF
-	TRBV15	TRBJ2-7	-	TGTGCCACCAGCCCCACGTCGTCGAAAGCTTACGAGCAGTACTTC	CATSPTSSKAYEQYF
-	TRBV6-1	TRBJ2-5	-	TGTGCCAGCAGTCAAATCCGGAGGGCCGGGGAGACCCAGTACTTC	CASSQIRRAGETQYF
once	TRBV4-1	TRBJ1-1	TRBD1	TGCGCCAGCAGCCAAACCGGGACAGGGCGCACTGAAGCTTTCTTT	CASSQTGTGRTEAFF
once	TRBV5-1	TRBJ2-7	TRBD1	TGCGCCAGCAGCGTGGACAGGGAGTACGAGCAGTACTTC	CASSVDREYEQYF
-	TRBV6-5	TRBJ1-2	-	TGTGCCAGCACCCCGGGGTATGGCTACACCTTC	CASTPGYGYTF
-	TRBV19	TRBJ1-5	TRBD1	TGTGCCAGTAGTACAACCTGGACAGGGTCTCGTCAGCCCCAGCATTTT	CASSTTWTGSRQPQHF
-	TRBV7-9	TRBJ2-3	-	TGTGCCAGCAGCTTTAGTGAGGATACGCAGTATTTT	CASSFSEDTQYF
-	TRBV7-2	TRBJ2-3	TRBD2	TGTGCCAGCAGCCCCAGGACTAGCGGGAGGGTAGATACGCAGTATTTT	CASSPRTSGRVDTQYF